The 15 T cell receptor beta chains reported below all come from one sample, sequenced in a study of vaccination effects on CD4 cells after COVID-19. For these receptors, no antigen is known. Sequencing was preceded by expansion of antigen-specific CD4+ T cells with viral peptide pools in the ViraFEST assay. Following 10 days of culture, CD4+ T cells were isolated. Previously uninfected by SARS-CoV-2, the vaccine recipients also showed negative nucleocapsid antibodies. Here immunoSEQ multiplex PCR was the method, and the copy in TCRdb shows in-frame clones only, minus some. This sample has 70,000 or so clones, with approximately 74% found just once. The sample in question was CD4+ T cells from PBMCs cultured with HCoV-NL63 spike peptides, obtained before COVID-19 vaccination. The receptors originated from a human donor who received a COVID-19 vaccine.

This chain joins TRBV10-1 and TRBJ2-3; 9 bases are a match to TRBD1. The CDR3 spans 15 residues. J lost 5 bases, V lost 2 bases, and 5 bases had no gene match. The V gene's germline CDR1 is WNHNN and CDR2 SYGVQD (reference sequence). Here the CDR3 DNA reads TGCGCCAGCAGTGAGGCCGGGACAGGGCTAGATACGCAGTATTTT. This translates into CASSEAGTGLDTQYF.

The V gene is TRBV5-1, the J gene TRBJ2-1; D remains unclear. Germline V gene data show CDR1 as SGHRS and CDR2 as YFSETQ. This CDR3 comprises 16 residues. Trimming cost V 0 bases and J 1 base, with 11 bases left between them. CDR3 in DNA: TGCGCCAGCAGCTTGGAACCCAACCTTTCCTACAATGAGCAGTTCTTC. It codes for CASSLEPNLSYNEQFF.

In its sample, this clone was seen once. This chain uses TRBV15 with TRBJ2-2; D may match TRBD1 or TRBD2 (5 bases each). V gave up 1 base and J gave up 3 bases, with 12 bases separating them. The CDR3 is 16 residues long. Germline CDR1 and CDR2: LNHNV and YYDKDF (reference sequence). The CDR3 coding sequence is TGTGCCACCAGCAGAGGAGGTGGGGGTGACACCGGGGAGCTGTTTTTT. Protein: CATSRGGGGDTGELFF.

The CDR3 protein is CATSDFSSGGDETQYF. The CDR3 bases are TGTGCCACCAGTGATTTCTCTAGCGGGGGGGACGAGACCCAGTACTTC. The chain carries TRBV24-1 and TRBJ2-5; 12 bases map to TRBD2. Per germline, CDR1 KGHDR and CDR2 SFDVKD. This CDR3 spans 16 amino acids. J gave up 5 bases and V 1 base, and 4 bases lay outside the gene matches.

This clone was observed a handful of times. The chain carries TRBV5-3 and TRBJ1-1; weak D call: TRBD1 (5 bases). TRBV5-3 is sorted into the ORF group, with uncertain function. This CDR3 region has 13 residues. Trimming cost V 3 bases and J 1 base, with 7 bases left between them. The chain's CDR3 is CARSSRENTEAFF. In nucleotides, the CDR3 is TGTGCCAGAAGCTCCAGGGAGAACACTGAAGCTTTCTTT.

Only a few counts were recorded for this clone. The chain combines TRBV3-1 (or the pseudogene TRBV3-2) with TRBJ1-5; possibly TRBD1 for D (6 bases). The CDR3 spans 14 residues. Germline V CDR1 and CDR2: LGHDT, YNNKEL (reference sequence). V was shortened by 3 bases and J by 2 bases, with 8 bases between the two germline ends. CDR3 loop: CASSQTGGNQPQHF. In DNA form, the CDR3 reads TGTGCCAGCAGCCAGACAGGTGGCAATCAGCCCCAGCATTTT.

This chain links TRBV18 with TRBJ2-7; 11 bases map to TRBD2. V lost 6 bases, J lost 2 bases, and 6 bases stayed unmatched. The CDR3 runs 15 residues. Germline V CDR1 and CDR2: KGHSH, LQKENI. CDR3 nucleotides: TGTGCCAGCTCCCCGGGACTAGCGGTAACCTACGAGCAGTACGTC. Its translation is CASSPGLAVTYEQYV.

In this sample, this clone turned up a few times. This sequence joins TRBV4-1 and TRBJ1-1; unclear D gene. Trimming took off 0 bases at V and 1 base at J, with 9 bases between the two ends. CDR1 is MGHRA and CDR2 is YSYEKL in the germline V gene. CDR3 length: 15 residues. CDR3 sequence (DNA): TGCGCCAGCAGCCAAGACGGGGTTGGGAACACTGAAGCTTTCTTT. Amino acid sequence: CASSQDGVGNTEAFF.

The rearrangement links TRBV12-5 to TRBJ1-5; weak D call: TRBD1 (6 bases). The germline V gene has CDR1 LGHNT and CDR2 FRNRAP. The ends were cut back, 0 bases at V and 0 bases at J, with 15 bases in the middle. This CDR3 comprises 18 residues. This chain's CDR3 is CASGLVGGREYSNQPQHF. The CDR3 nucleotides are TGTGCTAGTGGTTTGGTAGGGGGGCGAGAGTATAGCAATCAGCCCCAGCATTTT.

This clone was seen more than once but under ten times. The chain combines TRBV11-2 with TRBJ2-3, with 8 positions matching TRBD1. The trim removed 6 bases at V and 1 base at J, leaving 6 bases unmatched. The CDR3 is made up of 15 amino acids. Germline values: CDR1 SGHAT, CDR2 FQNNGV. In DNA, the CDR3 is TGTGCCAGCAGGCACGGACAGGGTGGCACAGATACGCAGTATTTT. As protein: CASRHGQGGTDTQYF.

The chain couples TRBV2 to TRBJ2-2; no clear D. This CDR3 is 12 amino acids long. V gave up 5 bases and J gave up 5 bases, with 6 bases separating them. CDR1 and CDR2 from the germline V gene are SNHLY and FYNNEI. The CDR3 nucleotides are TGTGCCAGCAGTATTATAACCGGGGAGCTGTTTTTT. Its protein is CASSIITGELFF.

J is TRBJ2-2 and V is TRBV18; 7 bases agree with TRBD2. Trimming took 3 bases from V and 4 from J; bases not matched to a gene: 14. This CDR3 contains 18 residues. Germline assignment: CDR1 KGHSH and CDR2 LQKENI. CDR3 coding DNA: TGTGCCAGCTCACCCGCGCTAGGACTAGACGTCGGCACCGGGGAGCTGTTTTTT. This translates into CASSPALGLDVGTGELFF.

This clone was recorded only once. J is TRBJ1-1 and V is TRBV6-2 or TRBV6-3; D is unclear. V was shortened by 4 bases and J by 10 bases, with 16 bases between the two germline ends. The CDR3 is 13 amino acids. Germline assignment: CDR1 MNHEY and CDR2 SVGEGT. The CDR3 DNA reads TGTGCCAGCAGTTGGAGCTCCACCAGAGGAGCTTTCTTT. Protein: CASSWSSTRGAFF.

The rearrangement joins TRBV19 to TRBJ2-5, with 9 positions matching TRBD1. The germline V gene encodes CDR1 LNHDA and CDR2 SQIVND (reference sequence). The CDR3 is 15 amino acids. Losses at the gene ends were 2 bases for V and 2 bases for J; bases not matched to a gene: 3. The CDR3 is CASSIPGTGQETQYF. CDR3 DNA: TGTGCCAGTAGTATACCCGGGACAGGGCAAGAGACCCAGTACTTC.

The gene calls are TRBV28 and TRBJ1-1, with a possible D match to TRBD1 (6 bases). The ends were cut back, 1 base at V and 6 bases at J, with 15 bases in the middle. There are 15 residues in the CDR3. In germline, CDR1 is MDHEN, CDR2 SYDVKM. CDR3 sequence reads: CASSLSGGAFAEAFF. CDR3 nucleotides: TGTGCCAGCAGTTTATCGGGGGGCGCGTTCGCTGAAGCTTTCTTT.